This T cell receptor (beta chain) was documented in a study of CD8 T cells in ankylosing spondylitis. Whole-study findings and limits: Significant enrichment of disease-linked clones was reported in matched ankylosing spondylitis synovial fluid. Seemingly distinctive of ankylosing spondylitis blood was a TCR beta motif formed by eight highly homologous variants.

This CDR3 has 12 amino acids. Germline V gene data show CDR1 as DFQATT and CDR2 as SNEGSKA (reference sequence). V was shortened by 2 bases and J by 2 bases, with 6 bases between the two germline ends. About this clonotype itself: As yet, its antigen is unknown.

In making TCR beta libraries, quantitative 5'-RACE with molecular barcodes was used. TCRdb fed the 5' RACE reads into MiXCR, producing one record per CDR3 protein. The sample records over 450,000 distinct CDR3 sequences, about 12% being singletons. The TCR was taken from a male donor with ankylosing spondylitis. The chain employs TRBV20-1 and TRBJ2-5; a weak D match, TRBD1 (5 bases). What was sequenced was blood, either unsorted or a sorted T cell fraction (not recorded which). The CDR3 protein is CSARRQQETQYF. DNA for the CDR3: TGCAGTGCTAGAAGACAGCAAGAGACCCAGTACTTC.